These 25 T cell receptor beta chains were sequenced from one sample in a study of T cell responses to AZD1222 COVID-19 vaccine. The assay was immunoSEQ multiplex PCR, and TCRdb's table has in-frame clones only and misses some. The sample has 65,000 to 85,000 clones; 90% to 95% are singletons. The source was peripheral blood, collected on day 0 of AZD1222 vaccination. Receptors were obtained from an adult in good health.

The sample holds one count of this clone. This chain joins TRBV5-3 and TRBJ2-6, with 10 bases identical to TRBD1. TRBV5-3 is treated as an ORF (open reading frame) with a function not yet certain. The CDR3 is 17 amino acids. V gave up 8 bases and J gave up 1 base; unmatched junction bases: 9. CDR3 sequence (DNA): TGTGCCAGGGGGGACAGGGGAGGACAGTCTGGGGCCAACGTCCTGACTTTC. It specifies CARGDRGGQSGANVLTF.

This chain connects TRBV15 to TRBJ2-7; TRBD2 might be the D (6 bases). This CDR3 has 13 residues. The V gene lost 5 bases and the J gene lost 5 bases, with 13 bases spanning the gap. Germline values: CDR1 LNHNV, CDR2 YYDKDF (reference sequence). CDR3 nucleotides: TGTGCCACCAGCCGAGGTGGAGGGGACGAGCAGTACTTC. It specifies CATSRGGGDEQYF.

The chain links TRBV3-1 (or the pseudogene TRBV3-2) to TRBJ2-1; D call uncertain. From germline, CDR1 is LGHDT and CDR2 YNNKEL (reference sequence). Trimming removed 0 bases from V and 0 bases from J, with 9 bases in between. This CDR3 has 16 residues. CDR3 nucleotides: TGTGCCAGCAGCCAAGATCCAGCCCCCTCCTACAATGAGCAGTTCTTC. Translated, it gives CASSQDPAPSYNEQFF.

V and J are TRBV2 and TRBJ1-1, with D hard to call. Germline-derived CDR1 and CDR2 are SNHLY and FYNNEI. CDR3 size: 13 residues. V lost 7 bases and J lost 1, with 10 bases in between. CDR3 in DNA: TGTGCCAGCAATAGAGGAAGGAACACTGAAGCTTTCTTT. This sequence encodes CASNRGRNTEAFF.

The chain uses TRBV5-6 and TRBJ2-7; D is ambiguous. The CDR3 runs 15 residues. V was trimmed by 2 bases and J by 2 bases, leaving 14 bases between them. CDR1 is SGHDT and CDR2 is YYEEEE in the germline V gene. The CDR3 DNA is TGTGCCAGCAGCTTTACGGTCGACATAGCCTACGAGCAGTACTTC. It codes for CASSFTVDIAYEQYF.

V gene TRBV28 combines with J gene TRBJ1-2, with TRBD1 as a possible D gene (6 bases). V was pared by 4 bases and J by 4 bases, with 19 bases between. Germline values: CDR1 MDHEN, CDR2 SYDVKM. This CDR3 has 16 residues. CDR3 coding DNA: TGTGCCAGCAGTTACCGGGCGAAAGGACAGTCCTATGGCTACACCTTC. It codes for CASSYRAKGQSYGYTF.

This chain links TRBV6-6 with TRBJ2-1; TRBD2 aligns across 10 bases. Germline loops: CDR1 MNHNY, CDR2 SVGAGI (reference sequence). The CDR3 sequence is 15 residues long. With 10 bases clipped from V and 5 bases from J, the junction kept 11 bases outside the gene matches. The CDR3 loop reads CATGDSGGRDNEQFF. CDR3 coding DNA: TGTGCCACCGGGGATAGCGGGGGGAGGGACAATGAGCAGTTCTTC.

The CDR3 protein is CASRRTGWDIQYF. DNA of the CDR3: TGTGCCAGCAGAAGGACAGGGTGGGACATTCAGTACTTC. The rearrangement uses TRBV12-3 or TRBV12-4 and TRBJ2-4; 8 bases match TRBD1. Losses at the gene ends were 6 bases for V and 8 bases for J; bases not matched to a gene: 6. CDR3 length: 13 residues.

The J gene is TRBJ2-1, the V gene TRBV6-4; possible D gene TRBD2, 6 bases. From germline, CDR1 is MRHNA and CDR2 SNTAGT. The CDR3 spans 16 residues. The V end was cut by 4 bases, the J end by 9 bases, with 22 bases between. CDR3 nucleotides: TGTGCCAGCAGTGCCTTAAGCAGGGCTAGCGTTGGTGAGCAGTTCTTC. The encoded protein is CASSALSRASVGEQFF.

The gene calls are TRBV19 and TRBJ1-1, with no clear D. The CDR3 consists of 13 residues. V lost 1 base to trimming and J lost 5 bases, with 8 bases between them. The V gene's germline CDR1 is LNHDA and CDR2 SQIVND (reference sequence). This CDR3 reads CASSIGGETEAFF. CDR3 DNA sequence: TGTGCCAGTAGTATAGGGGGAGAGACTGAAGCTTTCTTT.

The V and J genes are TRBV27 and TRBJ1-2; D is unclear. Trimming removed 6 bases from V and 3 bases from J, with 11 bases in between. Germline-derived CDR1 and CDR2 are MNHEY and SMNVEV (reference sequence). The CDR3 totals 13 residues. The CDR3: CASRGPSYYGYTF. In nucleotides, the CDR3 is TGTGCCAGCAGAGGTCCGTCGTACTATGGCTACACCTTC.

The J gene is TRBJ1-2, the V gene TRBV6-1; TRBD1 matches at 11 bases. This CDR3 has 16 amino acids. Per germline, CDR1 MNHNS and CDR2 SASEGT. Germline trimming cut 3 bases from V and 5 bases from J; bases unmatched to any gene: 8. CDR3 residues: CASSDALGTGGYGYTF. The CDR3 DNA follows: TGTGCCAGCAGTGATGCCCTGGGGACAGGGGGGTATGGCTACACCTTC.

This chain joins TRBV6-5 and TRBJ2-1, with D possibly being TRBD2 (5 bases). Germline CDR1 and CDR2: MNHEY and SVGAGI. The V end was cut by 6 bases, the J end by 6 bases, with 15 bases between. The CDR3 contains 14 residues. This CDR3 is CASRTTAGSNEQFF. In DNA form, the CDR3 reads TGTGCCAGCAGGACCACGGCGGGTAGCAATGAGCAGTTCTTC.

As for this clone: The same CDR3 also results from other DNA sequences found in this sample. The rearrangement uses TRBV5-4 and TRBJ2-5; no reliable D call. The CDR3 runs to 13 residues. The V gene's germline CDR1 is SGHNT and CDR2 YYREEE (reference sequence). Trimming took off 0 bases at V and 5 bases at J, with 8 bases between the two ends. The chain's CDR3 is CASSLGGWETQYF. The CDR3 coding sequence is TGTGCCAGCAGCTTGGGAGGTTGGGAGACCCAGTACTTC.

The chain has TRBV15 and TRBJ2-3, with D possibly matching TRBD1 (6 bases). The CDR3 length is 15 residues. The V gene lost 0 bases and the J gene lost 2 bases, with 9 bases spanning the gap. The V gene's germline CDR1 is LNHNV and CDR2 YYDKDF (reference sequence). CDR3 nucleotide sequence: TGTGCCACCAGCAGAGATCGGACAGACACAGATACGCAGTATTTT. Amino acids: CATSRDRTDTDTQYF.

This clone was seen only once. The rearrangement links TRBV11-1 to TRBJ2-7; the D gene could be TRBD1 or TRBD2 (5 bases each). The CDR3 runs 14 residues. Trimming pared 3 bases from V and 4 bases from J, leaving 13 bases between. Germline V gene sequence: CDR1 SGHAT, CDR2 FQDESV (reference sequence). This CDR3 is CASSFGGRGYEQYF. The CDR3 nucleotides are TGTGCCAGCAGCTTCGGAGGTAGGGGTTACGAGCAGTACTTC.

This clone was recorded only once. This rearrangement joins TRBV24-1 to TRBJ1-5; D unclear. V was shortened by 2 bases and J by 8 bases, with 6 bases between the two germline ends. The CDR3 length is 12 residues. Germline loops: CDR1 KGHDR, CDR2 SFDVKD. The CDR3 sequence is CATSDSTKPQHF. CDR3 DNA: TGTGCCACCAGTGATTCCACAAAGCCCCAGCATTTT.

V is TRBV19 and J is TRBJ2-7; TRBD2 matches 8 bases. After removal of 5 bases from V and 0 bases from J, the junction contained 6 bases not matched to a gene. This CDR3 contains 15 residues. Germline V lookup: CDR1 LNHDA, CDR2 SQIVND (reference sequence). CDR3 coding DNA: TGTGCCAGTAGTTCGGCGGGGGGTCCCTCCTACGAGCAGTACTTC. This translates into CASSSAGGPSYEQYF.

This chain links TRBV28 with TRBJ1-6; D perhaps matches TRBD1 (6 bases). There are 12 residues in the CDR3. Per the germline V gene, CDR1 is MDHEN and CDR2 is SYDVKM. The V gene lost 5 bases and the J gene lost 12 bases, with 11 bases spanning the gap. The CDR3 sequence is CASSLPRGPLHF. CDR3 nucleotide sequence: TGTGCCAGCAGTCTTCCCAGGGGACCCCTCCACTTT. Drawing the rest from reference TRBV28 and TRBJ1-6, the complete variable domain is DVKVTQSSRYLVKRTGEKVFLECVQDMDHENMFWYRQDPGLGLRLIYFSYDVKMKEKGDIPEGYSVSREKKERFSLILESASTNQTSMYLCASSLPRGPLHFGNGTRLTVT.

This chain uses TRBV18 with TRBJ1-4; possible D gene TRBD1, 6 bases. Trimming removed 3 bases from V and 2 bases from J, with 19 bases in between. The CDR3 is 18 amino acids. In germline, CDR1 is KGHSH, CDR2 LQKENI. The CDR3, as DNA: TGTGCCAGCTCACCGACACGGACAGAGATTAGCACTAATGAAAAACTGTTTTTT. This translates into CASSPTRTEISTNEKLFF.

The chain is built from TRBV29-1 and TRBJ1-1, with D possibly TRBD1 on 5 matching bases. V shed 6 bases and J shed 1 base, with 15 bases lying between them. In germline, CDR1 is SQVTM, CDR2 ANQGSEA. The CDR3 sequence is 14 residues long. The CDR3 loop reads CSVDHGRGNTEAFF. The CDR3 coding sequence is TGCAGCGTGGATCACGGGAGGGGGAACACTGAAGCTTTCTTT.

The chain joins TRBV6-5 to TRBJ1-2; 7 bases are a match to TRBD1. The V segment lost 0 bases and the J segment 7 bases; nucleotides outside the gene matches: 8. The CDR3 runs 15 residues. Germline V gives CDR1 MNHEY, CDR2 SVGAGI. The CDR3 nucleotides read TGTGCCAGCAGTTACTCGGCAGGGGGAAGAGGTGGCTACACCTTC. Residues: CASSYSAGGRGGYTF.

The chain joins TRBV28 to TRBJ1-3, with 7 positions matching TRBD1. J lost 1 base, V lost 7 bases, and 7 bases had no gene match. Germline V lookup: CDR1 MDHEN, CDR2 SYDVKM. This CDR3 region has 15 residues. DNA for the CDR3: TGTGCCAGCACCCAAGGGGGCTTTTCTGGAAACACCATATATTTT. This translates into CASTQGGFSGNTIYF.

The chain links TRBV7-2 to TRBJ2-1; 9 bases match TRBD2. Unmatched junction bases numbered 2, after V lost 1 base and J lost 4 bases. This CDR3 has 15 residues. The V gene's germline CDR1 is SGHTA and CDR2 FQGNSA. This chain's CDR3 is CASSLGLAEYNEQFF. Written as DNA, the CDR3 is TGTGCCAGCAGCTTAGGACTAGCGGAGTACAATGAGCAGTTCTTC.

The chain recombines TRBV5-1 with TRBJ1-1, with 7 nucleotides matching TRBD1. The germline gives CDR1 SGHRS, CDR2 YFSETQ. The CDR3 is 14 residues long. V was pared by 5 bases and J by 1 base, with 5 bases of the junction left unmatched. DNA of the CDR3: TGCGCCAGCAGTCCCTGGACAGGGAACACTGAAGCTTTCTTT. It translates to CASSPWTGNTEAFF. The full variable domain, in which reference TRBV5-1 and TRBJ1-1 provide the parts outside the CDR3, is KAGVTQTPRYLIKTRGQQVTLSCSPISGHRSVSWYQQTPGQGLQFLFEYFSETQRNKGNFPGRFSGRQFSNSRSEMNVSTLELGDSALYLCASSPWTGNTEAFFGQGTRLTVV.